Presented here are 3 T cell receptor beta chains from one specimen sequenced in a study of shared clonotypes between healthy human individuals. The repertoire was sequenced with immunoSEQ multiplex PCR; TCRdb's copy has only in-frame clones and lacks some. The sample holds fewer than 700,000 clones, about 80% seen once. The sequenced sample was PBMCs. The receptors were gathered from a woman aged 40-49 years in good health. Some clones in this sample may be carry-over from other donors' samples.

The chain is built from TRBV7-9 and TRBJ1-4; D is uncertain. Germline V gene lookup returns CDR1 SEHNR and CDR2 FQNEAQ (reference sequence). There are 13 residues in the CDR3. V was pared by 4 bases and J by 8 bases, with 11 bases between. The CDR3 DNA sequence: TGTGCCAGCAGCTCAACCAGGCTAGAAAAACTGTTTTTT. Protein: CASSSTRLEKLFF. Based on the CDR3 plus reference TRBV7-9 and TRBJ1-4, the full variable domain is DTGVSQNPRHKITKRGQNVTFRCDPISEHNRLYWYRQTLGQGPEFLTYFQNEAQLEKSRLLSDRFSAERPKGSFSTLEIQRTEQGDSAMYLCASSSTRLEKLFFGSGTQLSVL.

The rearrangement links TRBV5-1 to TRBJ2-7; tentatively, D is TRBD1 or TRBD2 (5 bases each). The germline V gene encodes CDR1 SGHRS and CDR2 YFSETQ. V was trimmed by 3 bases and J by 2 bases, leaving 12 bases between them. The CDR3 is made up of 14 amino acids. The CDR3 DNA sequence: TGCGCCAGCAGCTCCGGGACCTCACCCTACGAGCAGTACTTC. It is translated as CASSSGTSPYEQYF. The full variable domain, its missing parts supplied by reference TRBV5-1 and TRBJ2-7, is KAGVTQTPRYLIKTRGQQVTLSCSPISGHRSVSWYQQTPGQGLQFLFEYFSETQRNKGNFPGRFSGRQFSNSRSEMNVSTLELGDSALYLCASSSGTSPYEQYFGPGTRLTVT.

Here the CDR3 reads CASSAVGRAIWLNTGELFF. CDR3 coding DNA: TGTGCCAGCAGCGCCGTCGGCAGGGCGATATGGCTGAACACCGGGGAGCTGTTTTTT. The J gene is TRBJ2-2, the V gene TRBV9, with D possibly being TRBD1 (5 bases). This CDR3 spans 19 amino acids. CDR1 is SGDLS, CDR2 YYNGEE, per germline. With 3 bases removed from V and 1 base from J, the gap between germline ends came to 22 bases.